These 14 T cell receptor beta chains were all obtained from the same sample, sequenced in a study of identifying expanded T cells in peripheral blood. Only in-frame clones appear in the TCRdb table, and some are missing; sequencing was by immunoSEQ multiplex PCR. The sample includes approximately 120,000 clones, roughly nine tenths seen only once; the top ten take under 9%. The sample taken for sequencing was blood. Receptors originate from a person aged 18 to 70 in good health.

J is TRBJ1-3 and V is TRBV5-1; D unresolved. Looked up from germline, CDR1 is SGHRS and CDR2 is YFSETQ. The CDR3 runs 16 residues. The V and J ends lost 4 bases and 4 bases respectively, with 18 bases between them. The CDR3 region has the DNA TGCGCCAGCAGCCAGGATGGCCGGGCCTCAGGAAACACCATATATTTT. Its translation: CASSQDGRASGNTIYF.

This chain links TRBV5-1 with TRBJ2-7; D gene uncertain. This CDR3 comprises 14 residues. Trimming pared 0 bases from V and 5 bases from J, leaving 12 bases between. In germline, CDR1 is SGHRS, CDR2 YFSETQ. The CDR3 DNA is TGCGCCAGCAGCTTGGGGGCCTCGGTAGACGAGCAGTACTTC. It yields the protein CASSLGASVDEQYF.

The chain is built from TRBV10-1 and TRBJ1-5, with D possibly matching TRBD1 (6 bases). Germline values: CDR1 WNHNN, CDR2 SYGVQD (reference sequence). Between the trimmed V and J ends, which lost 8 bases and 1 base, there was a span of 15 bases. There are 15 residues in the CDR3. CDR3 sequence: CASGGGGASNQPQHF. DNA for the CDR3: TGCGCCAGCGGAGGGGGGGGCGCGAGCAATCAGCCCCAGCATTTT.

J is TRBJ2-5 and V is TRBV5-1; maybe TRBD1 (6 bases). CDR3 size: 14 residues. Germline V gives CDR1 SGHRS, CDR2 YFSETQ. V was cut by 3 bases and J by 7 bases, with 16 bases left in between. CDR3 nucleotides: TGCGCCAGCAGCTCGGACAGAGATATAGGGACCCAGTACTTC. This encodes CASSSDRDIGTQYF.

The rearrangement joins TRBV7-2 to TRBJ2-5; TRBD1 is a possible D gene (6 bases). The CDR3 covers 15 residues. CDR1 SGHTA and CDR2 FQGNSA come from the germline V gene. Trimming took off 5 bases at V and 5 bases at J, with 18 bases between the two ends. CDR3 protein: CASSRTGTPGETQYF. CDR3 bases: TGTGCCAGCAGCAGGACCGGGACACCAGGGGAGACCCAGTACTTC.

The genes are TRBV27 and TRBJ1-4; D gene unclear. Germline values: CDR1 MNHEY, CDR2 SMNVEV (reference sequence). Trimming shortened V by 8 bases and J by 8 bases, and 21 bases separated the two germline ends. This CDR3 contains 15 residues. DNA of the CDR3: TGTGCCAGCGGCCCAGAAGGGAAATGGGAAGAAAAACTGTTTTTT. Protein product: CASGPEGKWEEKLFF.

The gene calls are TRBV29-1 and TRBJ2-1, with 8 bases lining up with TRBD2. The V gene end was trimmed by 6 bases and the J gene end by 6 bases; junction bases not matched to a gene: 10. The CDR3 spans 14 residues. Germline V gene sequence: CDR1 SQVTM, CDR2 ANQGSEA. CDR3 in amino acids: CSVLNQREINEQFF. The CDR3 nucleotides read TGCAGCGTCCTTAACCAGCGGGAGATCAATGAGCAGTTCTTC.

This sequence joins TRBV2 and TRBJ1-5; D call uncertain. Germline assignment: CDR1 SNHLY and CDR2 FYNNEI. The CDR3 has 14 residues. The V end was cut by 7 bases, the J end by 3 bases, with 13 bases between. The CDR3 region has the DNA TGTGCCAGCACTCCCGGGAACCTCAATCAGCCCCAGCATTTT. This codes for CASTPGNLNQPQHF.

The CDR3: CASSWSLAGAKNIQYF. DNA of the CDR3: TGTGCCAGCAGTTGGAGTCTTGCTGGAGCCAAAAACATTCAGTACTTC. V and J are TRBV6-5 and TRBJ2-4, with D unresolved. CDR1 is MNHEY and CDR2 is SVGAGI in the germline V gene. The CDR3 is 16 amino acids. Trimming shortened V by 4 bases and J by 0 bases, and 13 bases separated the two germline ends.

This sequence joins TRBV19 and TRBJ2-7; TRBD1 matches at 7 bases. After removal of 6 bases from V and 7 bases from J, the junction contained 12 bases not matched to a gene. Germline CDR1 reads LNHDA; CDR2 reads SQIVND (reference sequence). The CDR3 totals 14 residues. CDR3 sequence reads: CASSRGQAAREQYF. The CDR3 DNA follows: TGTGCCAGTAGCAGAGGACAGGCGGCGCGGGAGCAGTACTTC. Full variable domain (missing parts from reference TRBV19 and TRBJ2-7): DGGITQSPKYLFRKEGQNVTLSCEQNLNHDAMYWYRQDPGQGLRLIYYSQIVNDFQKGDIAEGYSVSREKKESFPLTVTSAQKNPTAFYLCASSRGQAAREQYFGPGTRLTVT.

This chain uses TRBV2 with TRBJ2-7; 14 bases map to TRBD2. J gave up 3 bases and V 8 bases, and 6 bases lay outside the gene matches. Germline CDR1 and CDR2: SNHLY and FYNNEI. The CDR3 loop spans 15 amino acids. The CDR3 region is CASGTSGGPIYEQYF. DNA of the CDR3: TGTGCCAGCGGGACTAGCGGGGGCCCGATCTACGAGCAGTACTTC.

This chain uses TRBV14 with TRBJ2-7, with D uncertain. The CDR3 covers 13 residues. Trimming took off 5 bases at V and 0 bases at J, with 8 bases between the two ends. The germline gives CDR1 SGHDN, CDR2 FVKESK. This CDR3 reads CASSFESSYEQYF. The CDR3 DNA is TGTGCCAGCAGCTTTGAAAGCTCCTACGAGCAGTACTTC.

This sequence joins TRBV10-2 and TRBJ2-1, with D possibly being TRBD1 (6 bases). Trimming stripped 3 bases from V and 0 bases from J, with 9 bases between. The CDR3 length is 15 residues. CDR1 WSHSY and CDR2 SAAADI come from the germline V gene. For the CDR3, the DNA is TGCGCCAGCAGTGAACAGGGACGCTCCTACAATGAGCAGTTCTTC. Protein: CASSEQGRSYNEQFF.

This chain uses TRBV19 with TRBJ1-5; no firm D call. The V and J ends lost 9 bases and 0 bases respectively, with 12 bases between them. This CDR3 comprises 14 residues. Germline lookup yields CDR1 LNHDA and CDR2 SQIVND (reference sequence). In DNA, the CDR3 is TGTGCCAGCTATAACAAGAATAGCAATCAGCCCCAGCATTTT. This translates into CASYNKNSNQPQHF.